Sequencing of this T cell receptor beta chain was carried out in a study of T cells after yellow fever vaccination. Study-wide results and caveats: In FACS-sorted repertoires, abundant clonotypes from the bulk population could appear as contaminants.

In this sample, this clonotype turned up a few times. Antigen: not known. Template switching with 5'RACE generated the TCR cDNA and added a universal primer site and UMIs. One entry per CDR3 protein, called by TCRdb with MiXCR from the 5' RACE reads. In the table there are some 97,000 distinct CDR3 sequences, around 5.8% of which are singletons. V dropped 3 bases and J dropped 8 bases, with 11 bases sitting between them. The CDR3 has 14 amino acids. CDR1 is SGHVS and CDR2 is FNYEAQ in the germline V gene. The chain combines TRBV7-6 with TRBJ1-6, with a weak D call TRBD1 (5 bases). The receptor was isolated from a man aged 18 to 35 who received the YFV17D yellow fever vaccine. The sample was CD8+ T cells sorted from PBMCs, taken 10 days after the yellow fever booster vaccination. The CDR3 DNA follows: TGTGCCAGCAGCTTTGGCCAGGGATATTCACCCCTCCACTTT. This encodes CASSFGQGYSPLHF.